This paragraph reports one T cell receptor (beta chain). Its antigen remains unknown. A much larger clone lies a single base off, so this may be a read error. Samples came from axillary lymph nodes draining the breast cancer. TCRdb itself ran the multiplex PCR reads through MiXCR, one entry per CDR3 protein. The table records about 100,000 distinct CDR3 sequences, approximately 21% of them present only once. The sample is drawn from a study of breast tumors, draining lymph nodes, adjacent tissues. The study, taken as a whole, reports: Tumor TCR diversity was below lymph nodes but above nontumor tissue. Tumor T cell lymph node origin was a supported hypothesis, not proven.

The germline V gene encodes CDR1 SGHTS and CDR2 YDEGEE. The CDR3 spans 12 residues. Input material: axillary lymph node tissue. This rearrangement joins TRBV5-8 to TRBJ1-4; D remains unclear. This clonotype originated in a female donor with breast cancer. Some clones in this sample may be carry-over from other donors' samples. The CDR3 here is CASSFNNGKLFF. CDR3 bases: TGTGCCAGCAGCTTCAATAATGGAAAACTGTTTTTT.